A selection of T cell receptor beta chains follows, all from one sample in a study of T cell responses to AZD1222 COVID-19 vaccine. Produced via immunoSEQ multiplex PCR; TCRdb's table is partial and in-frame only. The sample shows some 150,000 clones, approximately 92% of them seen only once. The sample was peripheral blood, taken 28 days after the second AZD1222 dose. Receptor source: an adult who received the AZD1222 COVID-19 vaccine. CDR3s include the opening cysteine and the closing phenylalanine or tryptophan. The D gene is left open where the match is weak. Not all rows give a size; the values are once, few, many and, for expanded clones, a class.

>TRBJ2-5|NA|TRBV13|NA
CASSYGETQYF
TGTGCCAGCAGCTATGGAGAGACCCAGTACTTC
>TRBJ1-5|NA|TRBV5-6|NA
CASSLGNQPQHF
TGTGCCAGCAGCTTGGGCAATCAGCCCCAGCATTTT
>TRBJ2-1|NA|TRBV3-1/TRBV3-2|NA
CASSQYQSVEQFF
TGTGCCAGCAGCCAGTATCAGAGCGTAGAGCAGTTCTTC
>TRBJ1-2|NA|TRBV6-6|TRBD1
CASSYSGTGGVGGYTF
TGTGCCAGCAGTTACTCCGGGACAGGGGGTGTGGGAGGCTACACCTTC
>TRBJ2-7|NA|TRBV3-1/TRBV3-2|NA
CASSLGGSYYEQYF
TGTGCCAGCAGCCTTGGGGGCAGCTACTACGAGCAGTACTTC
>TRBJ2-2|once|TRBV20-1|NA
CSASRNTGELFF
TGCAGTGCCAGTAGGAACACCGGGGAGCTGTTTTTT
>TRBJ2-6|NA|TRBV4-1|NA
CASSQRGTRHLDSGANVLTF
TGCGCCAGCAGCCAAAGGGGGACCCGCCATCTAGACTCCGGGGCCAACGTCCTGACTTTC
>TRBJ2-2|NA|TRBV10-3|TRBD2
CAISGGLAGSGELFF
TGTGCCATCAGCGGCGGACTAGCGGGATCCGGGGAGCTGTTTTTT
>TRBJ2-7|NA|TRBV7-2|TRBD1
CASSLAAGTGPSYEQYF
TGTGCCAGCAGCTTAGCGGCTGGGACAGGGCCCTCCTACGAGCAGTACTTC
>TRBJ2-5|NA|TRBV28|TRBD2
CASRHSGRAWGKETQYF
TGTGCCAGCAGGCATAGCGGGAGGGCCTGGGGCAAAGAGACCCAGTACTTC
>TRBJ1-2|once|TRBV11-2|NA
CASSPTRGPRGYTF
TGTGCCAGCAGTCCGACCAGGGGCCCTAGGGGCTACACCTTC
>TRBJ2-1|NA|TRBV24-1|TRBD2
CATSDSIAGGTYNEQFF
TGTGCCACCAGTGATTCCATAGCGGGAGGTACCTACAATGAGCAGTTCTTC
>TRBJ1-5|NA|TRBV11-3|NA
CASSSDRNQPQHF
TGTGCCAGCAGCTCCGACAGGAATCAGCCCCAGCATTTT
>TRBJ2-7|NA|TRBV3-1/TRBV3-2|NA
CASTRYDSGITYEQYF
TGTGCCAGCACCCGTTACGATTCGGGCATAACCTACGAGCAGTACTTC
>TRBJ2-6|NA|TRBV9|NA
CASSVLLGGSGANVLTF
TGTGCCAGCAGCGTATTATTGGGCGGCTCTGGGGCCAACGTCCTGACTTTC
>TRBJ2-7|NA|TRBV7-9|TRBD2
CASSFRLAGGEQYF
TGTGCCAGCAGCTTCCGACTAGCGGGAGGCGAGCAGTACTTC
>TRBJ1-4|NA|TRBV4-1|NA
CASSQVGPGVGEKLFF
TGCGCCAGCAGCCAAGTGGGTCCAGGGGTTGGTGAAAAACTGTTTTTT
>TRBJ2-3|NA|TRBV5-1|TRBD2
CASSIGGLAGDTQYF
TGCGCCAGCAGCATAGGAGGACTAGCGGGAGATACGCAGTATTTT
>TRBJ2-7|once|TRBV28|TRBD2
CASSPSGLAGRHEQYF
TGTGCCAGCAGTCCAAGCGGGCTAGCGGGGCGCCACGAGCAGTACTTC
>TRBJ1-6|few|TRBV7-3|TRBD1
CASSSVGQSNSPLHF
TGTGCCAGCAGCTCGGTGGGACAGTCTAATTCACCCCTCCACTTT
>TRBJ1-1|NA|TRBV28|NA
CASSPGYGGTEAFF
TGTGCCAGCAGTCCTGGGTACGGCGGGACTGAAGCTTTCTTT
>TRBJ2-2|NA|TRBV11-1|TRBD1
CASRRDRANGELFF
TGTGCCAGCAGGCGGGACAGGGCGAACGGGGAGCTGTTTTTT
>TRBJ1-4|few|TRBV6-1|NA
CASSVRDSRGGEKLFF
TGTGCCAGCAGTGTTCGGGACTCCCGAGGAGGGGAAAAACTGTTTTTT
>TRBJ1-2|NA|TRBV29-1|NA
CSSEAANYGYTF
TGCAGCTCTGAGGCGGCTAACTATGGCTACACCTTC
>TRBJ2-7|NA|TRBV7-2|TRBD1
CASSLGPGGSYEQYF
TGTGCCAGCAGCTTAGGGCCAGGGGGCTCCTACGAGCAGTACTTC
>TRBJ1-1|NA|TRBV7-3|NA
CASSLRGPGLAEAFF
TGTGCCAGCAGCTTAAGGGGTCCAGGTCTCGCTGAAGCTTTCTTT
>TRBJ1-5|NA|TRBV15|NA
CATSRDLGQPQHF
TGTGCCACCAGCAGAGATTTGGGTCAGCCCCAGCATTTT
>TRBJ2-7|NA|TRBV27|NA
CASSPWSGFGYEQYF
TGTGCCAGCAGTCCCTGGTCGGGGTTCGGCTACGAGCAGTACTTC
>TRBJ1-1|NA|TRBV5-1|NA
CASSGTAENTEAFF
TGCGCCAGCAGCGGGACGGCGGAGAACACTGAAGCTTTCTTT
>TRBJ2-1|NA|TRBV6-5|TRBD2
CASSWLADSYNEQFF
TGTGCCAGCAGTTGGCTAGCGGACTCCTACAATGAGCAGTTCTTC
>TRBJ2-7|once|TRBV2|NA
CASLDHYEQYF
TGTGCCAGCCTAGACCACTACGAGCAGTACTTC
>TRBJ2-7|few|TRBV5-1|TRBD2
CASRHGLGGTYEQYF
TGCGCCAGCAGACATGGCCTGGGGGGGACCTACGAGCAGTACTTC
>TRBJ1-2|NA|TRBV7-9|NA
CASSPRAGASGYTF
TGTGCCAGCAGTCCCAGGGCAGGGGCAAGTGGCTACACCTTC
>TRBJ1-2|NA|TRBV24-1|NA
CATSDPSSRYGYTF
TGTGCCACCAGTGACCCTTCCTCTCGGTATGGCTACACCTTC
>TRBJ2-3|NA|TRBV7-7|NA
CASSLSPSTDTQYF
TGTGCTAGCAGCTTAAGTCCGAGCACAGATACGCAGTATTTT
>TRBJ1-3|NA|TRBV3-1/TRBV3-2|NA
CASSQDLVGGNTIYF
TGTGCCAGCAGCCAAGATCTGGTGGGAGGAAACACCATATATTTT
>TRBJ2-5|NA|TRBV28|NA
CASSPSEGLQETQYF
TGTGCCAGCAGTCCGTCGGAGGGGCTCCAAGAGACCCAGTACTTC
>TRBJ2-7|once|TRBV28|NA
CASSSLRQVLYEQYF
TGTGCCAGCAGTTCCCTACGACAGGTTCTTTACGAGCAGTACTTC
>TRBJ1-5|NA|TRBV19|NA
CASSIKVGNQPQHF
TGTGCCAGTAGTATAAAGGTAGGGAATCAGCCCCAGCATTTT
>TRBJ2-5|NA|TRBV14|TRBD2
CASSQGLAGVGETQYF
TGTGCCAGCAGCCAAGGGCTAGCGGGAGTAGGCGAGACCCAGTACTTC
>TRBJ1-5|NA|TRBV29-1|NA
CSVTVAGSNQPQHF
TGCAGCGTAACAGTGGCGGGGAGCAATCAGCCCCAGCATTTT
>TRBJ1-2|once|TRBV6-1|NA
CASSETPIYGYTF
TGTGCCAGCAGTGAAACCCCAATCTATGGCTACACCTTC
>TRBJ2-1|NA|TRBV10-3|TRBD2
CAISPVLAGGPIEQFF
TGTGCCATCAGCCCAGTACTAGCGGGAGGGCCCATTGAGCAGTTCTTC
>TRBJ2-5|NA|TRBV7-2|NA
CASSPIGQETQYF
TGTGCCAGCAGCCCCATAGGGCAAGAGACCCAGTACTTC
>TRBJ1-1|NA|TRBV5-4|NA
CASSSLNGIVLGEAFF
TGTGCCAGCAGCTCTCTAAATGGGATAGTATTAGGTGAAGCTTTCTTT
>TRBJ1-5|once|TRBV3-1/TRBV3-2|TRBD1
CASSQQGGQPQHF
TGTGCCAGCAGCCAGCAGGGGGGTCAGCCCCAGCATTTT
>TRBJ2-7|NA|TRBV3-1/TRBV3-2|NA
CASSQGGVGEQYF
TGTGCCAGCAGCCAAGGTGGGGTGGGCGAGCAGTACTTC
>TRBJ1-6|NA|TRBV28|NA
CASSFGTTMNSPLHF
TGTGCCAGCAGTTTTGGGACAACTATGAATTCACCCCTCCACTTT
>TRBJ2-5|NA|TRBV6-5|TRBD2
CASSSSGTIETQYF
TGTGCCAGCAGCTCGAGCGGGACGATCGAGACCCAGTACTTC